Given below is one T cell receptor (beta chain) in context. Trimming at V came to 1 base and at J to 0 bases, leaving 7 bases not matched to a gene. CDR3 length equals 17 residues. Per germline, CDR1 LGHDT and CDR2 YNNKEL (reference sequence). This specimen belongs to a study of blood T cell repertoires in COVID-19. Background on the study: Donors in the United States, Italy and Spain gave samples during acute or convalescent COVID-19.

Here immunoSEQ multiplex PCR was the method, and the copy in TCRdb shows in-frame clones only, minus some. The sample lists approximately 170,000 clones; approximately 86% were seen once. This chain links TRBV3-1 (or the pseudogene TRBV3-2) with TRBJ1-2; 8 bases align to TRBD1. This TCR was sampled from a man aged 80 or over with COVID-19, enrolled during active disease. Specimen: peripheral blood. The CDR3 here is CASSQVGDRTTNYGYTF. For the CDR3, the DNA is TGTGCCAGCAGCCAAGTAGGGGACAGGACGACTAACTATGGCTACACCTTC.